Reported below is one T cell receptor beta chain. These data come from a study of blood T cell repertoires in COVID-19. Turning to the study itself: The United States, Italy and Spain provided the acute and convalescent COVID-19 samples. Sample material is recorded as cDNA or gDNA derived from T cells, B-cell-depleted T cells, or PBMCs.

The germline V gene has CDR1 LGHNT and CDR2 FRNRAP. The CDR3 has 15 amino acids. Germline trimming cut 6 bases from V and 1 base from J; bases unmatched to any gene: 6. Per the original data handling: Scientists estimated how many nucleated cells there were by amplifying reference gene primers. The assay was immunoSEQ multiplex PCR, and TCRdb's table has in-frame clones only and misses some. Clone size and the V and J calls come from that table; the DNA yielded D and trimming. Of around 230,000 clones in the sample, about 84% are singletons; the top ten hold roughly 7.9%. Input material: peripheral blood. The TCR sequence derives from a woman aged 80 or older with acute or convalescent COVID-19. The chain uses TRBV12-5 and TRBJ1-3; 7 bases agree with TRBD1. CDR3 bases: TGTGCTAGTGGCCCCTTGACAGGGTCTGGAAACACCATATATTTT. This gives the protein CASGPLTGSGNTIYF. The full variable domain, completed using reference TRBV12-5 and TRBJ1-3, is DARVTQTPRHKVTEMGQEVTMRCQPILGHNTVFWYRQTMMQGLELLAYFRNRAPLDDSGMPKDRFSAEMPDATLATLKIQPSEPRDSAVYFCASGPLTGSGNTIYFGEGSWLTVV.